These 23 T cell receptor beta chains originate from one sample sequenced in a study of human T cells and chemical hapten exposure. TCRdb redid the calling of the RACE reads with MiXCR, one entry per CDR3 protein. The sample gives about 82,000 distinct CDR3 sequences, over 8.5% of which show up once; approximately 4.6% is in the top ten. This sample's time point: patch test 1, 2 weeks after DPC sensitization. Sample treatment: therapeutic diphenylcyclopropenone sensitization with weekly scalp DPC. Sequenced material: whole blood, taken in connection with sensitization to the hapten diphenylcyclopropenone (DPC). These receptors all stem from a woman aged 50 to 60 with alopecia areata. Some clones in this sample may be carry-over from other donors' samples.

This clonotype has a handful of counts. The CDR3 sequence is CASSLGWGRENTEAFF. DNA of the CDR3: TGTGCCAGCAGCTTAGGTTGGGGCAGGGAGAACACTGAAGCTTTCTTT. This sequence joins TRBV11-2 and TRBJ1-1; D might be TRBD1 (5 bases). The CDR3 is made up of 16 amino acids. Germline V CDR1 and CDR2: SGHAT, FQNNGV. The V end was cut by 1 base, the J end by 1 base, with 13 bases between.

The gene calls are TRBV28 and TRBJ2-1, with 9 bases fitting TRBD2. Germline V gene data show CDR1 as MDHEN and CDR2 as SYDVKM. V lost 5 bases to trimming and J lost 7 bases; unmatched junction nucleotides: 9. The CDR3 length is 15 residues. CDR3 nucleotides: TGTGCCAGCAGTCCCCCAAGCGGGAGGAGGAATGAGCAGTTCTTC. Translation gives CASSPPSGRRNEQFF.

This clonotype was picked up many times. The CDR3 DNA reads TGTGCCTGTCGACAGTTCACCTCTGGAAACACCATATATTTT. This translates into CACRQFTSGNTIYF. V and J are TRBV30 and TRBJ1-3; the D gene is possibly TRBD1 (5 bases). Germline CDR1 and CDR2: GTSNPN and SVGIG (reference sequence). CDR3 size: 14 residues. V lost 6 bases and J lost 0, with 12 bases in between.

The chain is built from TRBV4-3 and TRBJ2-7, with 8 bases lining up with TRBD1. The CDR3 has 15 amino acids. V shed 4 bases, J shed 7 bases, and the junction held 12 bases outside the gene matches. Germline assignment: CDR1 LGHNA and CDR2 YSLEER. The CDR3, as DNA: TGCGCCAGCAGCCTCTCCCCCGGACAGGGTACAGAGCAGTACTTC. This sequence encodes CASSLSPGQGTEQYF.

In this sample, this clonotype turned up a few times. The chain has TRBV28 and TRBJ2-4; TRBD2 is a possible D gene (6 bases). V was clipped by 6 bases and J by 3 bases, with 15 bases between them. Germline CDR1 MDHEN, CDR2 SYDVKM. The CDR3 loop spans 15 amino acids. The CDR3 loop is CASSAGGSRKNIQYF. CDR3 bases: TGTGCCAGCAGCGCCGGAGGGTCGCGCAAAAACATTCAGTACTTC.

This clonotype has at least ten counts. This chain uses TRBV11-2 with TRBJ2-5; D is possibly TRBD2 (5 bases). Germline values: CDR1 SGHAT, CDR2 FQNNGV. The V end lost 3 bases, the J end lost 4 bases, and 12 bases lay between the germline ends. The CDR3 runs 14 residues. In nucleotides, the CDR3 is TGTGCCAGCAGCTTGCAAATTGCGGGAGAGACCCAGTACTTC. It translates to CASSLQIAGETQYF. Using reference TRBV11-2 and TRBJ2-5 for the parts outside the CDR3, the full variable domain is EAGVAQSPRYKIIEKRQSVAFWCNPISGHATLYWYQQILGQGPKLLIQFQNNGVVDDSQLPKDRFSAERLKGVDSTLKIQPAKLEDSAVYLCASSLQIAGETQYFGPGTRLLVL.

This clonotype was seen a handful of times. This sequence joins TRBV6-1 and TRBJ2-5, with TRBD1 matching 10 bases. The CDR3 length is 14 residues. V was clipped by 7 bases and J by 5 bases; unmatched bases: 7. Germline V gene lookup returns CDR1 MNHNS and CDR2 SASEGT. The CDR3 sequence: CASTGTGDVETQYF. The CDR3 DNA reads TGTGCCAGCACCGGGACAGGGGATGTGGAGACCCAGTACTTC.

A few counts support this clonotype. The chain is built from TRBV5-1 and TRBJ2-3, with D unresolved. Germline V CDR1 and CDR2: SGHRS, YFSETQ. This CDR3 has 13 residues. V lost 0 bases to trimming and J lost 5 bases, with 7 bases between them. For the CDR3, the DNA is TGCGCCAGCAGCTTGGTTACCAAAGATACGCAGTATTTT. Translation: CASSLVTKDTQYF.

This clonotype was recorded at least ten times. In nucleotides, the CDR3 is TGTGCCAGTACCCAAGGGGCAGGCGGCTACACCTTC. Translating it yields CASTQGAGGYTF. The chain combines TRBV19 with TRBJ1-2; D may be TRBD1 (5 bases). The V gene's germline CDR1 is LNHDA and CDR2 SQIVND (reference sequence). V lost 7 bases and J lost 8, with 14 bases in between. The CDR3 is made up of 12 amino acids.

This chain links TRBV7-8 with TRBJ1-6; D not certain. Germline V CDR1 and CDR2: SGHVS, FQNEAQ. The CDR3 loop spans 13 amino acids. V was pared by 3 bases and J by 7 bases, with 7 bases between. CDR3 loop: CASSFAGNSPLHF. The CDR3 bases are TGTGCCAGCAGCTTCGCTGGAAATTCACCCCTCCACTTT.

The chain is built from TRBV28 and TRBJ1-4, with 7 bases matching TRBD1. The V gene end was trimmed by 5 bases and the J gene end by 0 bases; junction bases not matched to a gene: 12. CDR3 length: 18 amino acids. Germline V gives CDR1 MDHEN, CDR2 SYDVKM. This chain's CDR3 is CASSTRDSLVATNEKLFF. The CDR3 nucleotides are TGTGCCAGCAGTACGAGGGACAGCCTAGTTGCAACTAATGAAAAACTGTTTTTT.

The table lists this clonotype with many counts. The genes are TRBV9 and TRBJ2-1, with D uncertain. CDR1 and CDR2 from the germline V gene are SGDLS and YYNGEE. The length of the CDR3 is 13 residues. V was cut by 4 bases and J by 5 bases, with 10 bases left in between. CDR3 in amino acids: CASSPWVDNEQFF. In DNA, the CDR3 is TGTGCCAGCAGCCCCTGGGTGGACAATGAGCAGTTCTTC.

The chain employs TRBV20-1 and TRBJ1-2; TRBD1 matches 9 bases. The CDR3 runs 13 residues. Germline trimming cut 5 bases from V and 0 bases from J; bases unmatched to any gene: 1. CDR1 is DFQATT and CDR2 is SNEGSKA in the germline V gene (reference sequence). CDR3 sequence reads: CSAGTGTNYGYTF. The CDR3 DNA follows: TGCAGTGCTGGGACAGGGACTAACTATGGCTACACCTTC.

This clonotype turned up a few times. This chain joins TRBV20-1 and TRBJ2-4; the match to TRBD2 covers 14 bases. J lost 1 base, V lost 3 bases, and 5 bases had no gene match. The CDR3 extends over 17 amino acids. The V gene's germline CDR1 is DFQATT and CDR2 SNEGSKA (reference sequence). CDR3 sequence reads: CSARGLAGARAKNIQYF. The CDR3 coding sequence is TGCAGTGCTAGGGGACTAGCGGGGGCGAGGGCCAAAAACATTCAGTACTTC.

The table lists this clonotype with a few counts. V usage is TRBV14 and J usage is TRBJ2-5, with 12 nucleotides matching TRBD1. V was clipped by 0 bases and J by 5 bases; unmatched bases: 4. Germline values: CDR1 SGHDN, CDR2 FVKESK. The CDR3 extends over 16 amino acids. The CDR3 coding sequence is TGTGCCAGCAGCCAAGATCAGGGACAGGGGGCGGAGACCCAGTACTTC. It encodes CASSQDQGQGAETQYF.

This clonotype was observed a few times. The chain combines TRBV7-9 with TRBJ1-4; D uncertain. Per germline, CDR1 SEHNR and CDR2 FQNEAQ (reference sequence). The CDR3 loop spans 15 amino acids. Deletions cut 7 bases from V and 0 bases from J, with 12 bases between. The CDR3 is CASTIYTTTNEKLFF. In nucleotides, the CDR3 is TGTGCCAGCACCATTTACACCACAACTAATGAAAAACTGTTTTTT. Filled out from reference TRBV7-9 and TRBJ1-4, the complete variable domain reads DTGVSQNPRHKITKRGQNVTFRCDPISEHNRLYWYRQTLGQGPEFLTYFQNEAQLEKSRLLSDRFSAERPKGSFSTLEIQRTEQGDSAMYLCASTIYTTTNEKLFFGSGTQLSVL.

The rearrangement joins TRBV29-1 to TRBJ2-7, with TRBD2 matching 8 bases. V gave up 7 bases and J gave up 0 bases; unmatched junction bases: 5. This CDR3 is 13 amino acids long. Germline V lookup: CDR1 SQVTM, CDR2 ANQGSEA. CDR3 coding DNA: TGCAGCGGCCGGGAGGGACCCTCCTACGAGCAGTACTTC. It is translated as CSGREGPSYEQYF.

Many counts were recorded for this clonotype. This chain joins TRBV2 and TRBJ1-1, with D maybe TRBD1 (6 bases). V lost 10 bases and J 1 base, leaving 13 bases between the germline ends. The CDR3 is 13 amino acids. Germline lookup yields CDR1 SNHLY and CDR2 FYNNEI. CDR3 sequence: CATGRGSNTEAFF. The DNA of the CDR3 is TGTGCCACCGGCAGGGGTTCGAACACTGAAGCTTTCTTT.

This clonotype came up many times. The V gene is TRBV28, the J gene TRBJ2-7; D remains unclear. Trimming stripped 1 base from V and 7 bases from J, with 11 bases between. Germline CDR1 is MDHEN and CDR2 is SYDVKM. CDR3 length: 13 residues. The CDR3 coding sequence is TGTGCCAGCAGTTTATTTCCCGGAGAGGAGCAGTACTTC. Its protein is CASSLFPGEEQYF.

This clonotype was counted many times. CDR3 coding DNA: TGTGCCAGCCATGTCGGCGCGGGGGGATCTGATACGCAGTATTTT. As protein: CASHVGAGGSDTQYF. The rearrangement links TRBV7-9 to TRBJ2-3; the match to TRBD2 covers 8 bases. This CDR3 has 15 residues. Trimming removed 8 bases from V and 6 bases from J; junction bases left unmatched: 13. Looked up from germline, CDR1 is SEHNR and CDR2 is FQNEAQ (reference sequence). Filled out from reference TRBV7-9 and TRBJ2-3, the complete variable domain reads DTGVSQNPRHKITKRGQNVTFRCDPISEHNRLYWYRQTLGQGPEFLTYFQNEAQLEKSRLLSDRFSAERPKGSFSTLEIQRTEQGDSAMYLCASHVGAGGSDTQYFGPGTRLTVL.

This clonotype has a handful of counts. The chain combines TRBV12-3 or TRBV12-4 with TRBJ1-2, with TRBD1 as a possible D gene (6 bases). CDR3 length equals 13 residues. V lost 5 bases and J lost 8, with 15 bases in between. CDR3 loop: CASSNTGQSGYTF. The CDR3 region has the DNA TGTGCCAGCAGTAATACTGGACAGAGCGGCTACACCTTC.

This clonotype was detected ten times or more. V is TRBV7-6 and J is TRBJ1-3; D gene ambiguous. CDR1 SGHVS and CDR2 FNYEAQ come from the germline V gene. The CDR3 is 13 amino acids. V lost 5 bases, J lost 2 bases, and 7 bases lay in between. The CDR3 DNA sequence: TGTGCCAGCAGCGTCCACGCTGGAAACACCATATATTTT. This sequence encodes CASSVHAGNTIYF.

CDR3 bases: TGCGCCAGCAGCTTCCAAGGACAGGGGGCGGGGAGCACTGAAGCTTTCTTT. It is translated as CASSFQGQGAGSTEAFF. The rearrangement uses TRBV5-1 and TRBJ1-1, with 11 bases matching TRBD1. V lost 2 bases and J lost 4; bases outside the gene matches: 10. Germline lookup yields CDR1 SGHRS and CDR2 YFSETQ. The CDR3 covers 17 residues.